The 26 T cell receptor beta chains in this list originate from one sample, sequenced in a study of beta chain features in type 1 diabetes. No cognate antigen is known for these TCRs. The isolated RNA, all of it, was reverse transcribed, so expressed TCRB transcripts were what got sequenced. Assay: immunoSEQ multiplex PCR; the TCRdb copy retains only in-frame clones and omits some. The sample shows about 650,000 clones, about an eighth of them seen only once. Study outcomes and limitations: All four CD4+ subsets of Type 1 diabetes patients contained TCRB CDR3s that were moderately but significantly shorter.

Sequencing was carried out using naive CD4+ T cells from blood. The receptors were gathered from a man aged 30 to 39 with type 1 diabetes.

V usage is TRBV5-1 and J usage is TRBJ2-3, with 13 bases aligning to TRBD2. J gave up 1 base and V 0 bases, and 5 bases lay outside the gene matches. The CDR3 runs to 18 residues. Germline V gene sequence: CDR1 SGHRS, CDR2 YFSETQ. The DNA of the CDR3 is TGCGCCAGCAGCTTGGTACTAGCGGGGGGGCCTGGCACAGATACGCAGTATTTT. Encoded protein: CASSLVLAGGPGTDTQYF. Using reference TRBV5-1 and TRBJ2-3 for the parts outside the CDR3, the full variable domain is KAGVTQTPRYLIKTRGQQVTLSCSPISGHRSVSWYQQTPGQGLQFLFEYFSETQRNKGNFPGRFSGRQFSNSRSEMNVSTLELGDSALYLCASSLVLAGGPGTDTQYFGPGTRLTVL.

This clone was detected a few times. CDR3 coding DNA: TGTGCCAGCAGCCGATTTTCCGGGGATTCACCCCTCCACTTT. Protein sequence: CASSRFSGDSPLHF. This rearrangement joins TRBV5-6 to TRBJ1-6; D is undetermined. V lost 4 bases and J lost 8, with 13 bases in between. Germline assignment: CDR1 SGHDT and CDR2 YYEEEE. The CDR3 contains 14 residues.

This clone appeared a few times. This specimen includes other DNA sequences encoding the same CDR3. V gene TRBV7-2 combines with J gene TRBJ2-3, with 10 bases aligning to TRBD2. Per germline, CDR1 SGHTA and CDR2 FQGNSA. The CDR3 sequence is 15 residues long. V was pared by 3 bases and J by 1 base, with 1 base of the junction left unmatched. The CDR3 region is CASSFGLAGTDTQYF. The CDR3, as DNA: TGTGCCAGCAGCTTCGGACTAGCGGGCACAGATACGCAGTATTTT.

This clone was seen only a few times. The junction differs from germline at one of its ends, possibly a read error. Within the sample, other DNA sequences also encode this same CDR3. As DNA, the CDR3 is TGTGCTAGCAGCTTAGGCTCCTACAATGAGCAGTTCTTC. This encodes CASSLGSYNEQFF. The chain carries TRBV7-7 and TRBJ2-1; the D is unclear. The CDR3 is 13 residues long. CDR1 and CDR2 from the germline V gene are SSHAT and FNYEAQ (reference sequence).

Regarding this clone: Other DNA sequences within the sample encode an identical CDR3. The rearrangement uses TRBV4-3 and TRBJ1-5; D is uncertain. Trimming left V 0 bases short and J 6 bases short, with 6 bases between. The length of the CDR3 is 13 residues. Germline CDR1 LGHNA, CDR2 YSLEER. CDR3: CASSQDQSQPQHF. CDR3 DNA: TGCGCCAGCAGCCAAGATCAGAGTCAGCCCCAGCATTTT.

The chain combines TRBV30 with TRBJ1-2; D is uncertain. Looked up from germline, CDR1 is GTSNPN and CDR2 is SVGIG (reference sequence). The CDR3 has 13 amino acids. The V end was cut by 0 bases, the J end by 7 bases, with 12 bases between. In nucleotides, the CDR3 is TGTGCCTGGAGTGTAGACCTCAAAGGTGGCTACACCTTC. Translated, it gives CAWSVDLKGGYTF. Combining the CDR3 with reference TRBV30 and TRBJ1-2 gives the whole variable domain SQTIHQWPATLVQPVGSPLSLECTVEGTSNPNLYWYRQAAGRGLQLLFYSVGIGQISSEVPQNLSASRPQDRQFILSSKKLLLSDSGFYLCAWSVDLKGGYTFGSGTRLTVV.

This clone came up a few times. The chain employs TRBV5-4 and TRBJ1-6; a possible D gene is TRBD1 (5 bases). CDR3 length equals 14 residues. V was trimmed by 0 bases and J by 7 bases, leaving 8 bases between them. From germline, CDR1 is SGHNT and CDR2 YYREEE (reference sequence). The CDR3 loop is CASSLDRTNSPLHF. The CDR3 DNA reads TGTGCCAGCAGCTTGGACAGGACAAATTCACCCCTCCACTTT.

This clone has only a few counts. The genes are TRBV9 and TRBJ1-4; no firm D call. Between the trimmed V and J ends, which lost 7 bases and 0 bases, there was a span of 16 bases. CDR3 length equals 16 residues. The germline gives CDR1 SGDLS, CDR2 YYNGEE. For the CDR3, the DNA is TGTGCCAGCGGACGGTCGACCGGAGCAACTAATGAAAAACTGTTTTTT. It codes for CASGRSTGATNEKLFF.

This clone was detected only a few times. The chain combines TRBV9 with TRBJ2-1; a possible D gene is TRBD1 (5 bases). Germline CDR1 SGDLS, CDR2 YYNGEE. V lost 0 bases and J lost 14, with 12 bases in between. This CDR3 is built from 12 residues. CDR3 bases: TGTGCCAGCAGCGTAGGGGGCGGACCCAAGTTCTTC. This gives the protein CASSVGGGPKFF.

V gene TRBV7-9 combines with J gene TRBJ2-7, with TRBD1 identical over 11 bases. Germline-derived CDR1 and CDR2 are SEHNR and FQNEAQ (reference sequence). The J segment lost 9 bases and the V segment lost 3 bases, leaving 1 base of the junction unmatched. The length of the CDR3 is 12 residues. The DNA of the CDR3 is TGTGCCAGCAGCTTGGACAGGGGGCGGCAGTACTTC. This sequence encodes CASSLDRGRQYF. Looking up the rest from reference TRBV7-9 and TRBJ2-7 gives the full variable domain: DTGVSQNPRHKITKRGQNVTFRCDPISEHNRLYWYRQTLGQGPEFLTYFQNEAQLEKSRLLSDRFSAERPKGSFSTLEIQRTEQGDSAMYLCASSLDRGRQYFGPGTRLTVT.

The chain has TRBV7-2 and TRBJ2-3; 8 nucleotides align to TRBD1. The germline V gene has CDR1 SGHTA and CDR2 FQGNSA. This CDR3 comprises 16 residues. The J segment lost 1 base and the V segment lost 0 bases, leaving 3 bases of the junction unmatched. CDR3 amino acids: CASSLAQGGRTDTQYF. CDR3 DNA sequence: TGTGCCAGCAGCTTAGCACAGGGGGGCCGCACAGATACGCAGTATTTT.

Only a few counts were recorded for this clone. The V and J genes are TRBV4-3 and TRBJ2-6; D may be TRBD2 (5 bases). Looked up from germline, CDR1 is LGHNA and CDR2 is YSLEER. This CDR3 region has 18 residues. V lost 5 bases, J lost 4 bases, and 21 bases lay in between. In DNA form, the CDR3 reads TGCGCCAGCAGCACGAAAACGGGGAGAGCCGGGGGGGCCAACGTCCTGACTTTC. Translation gives CASSTKTGRAGGANVLTF.

The chain links TRBV2 to TRBJ1-4; D may be TRBD1 (5 bases). Germline CDR1 reads SNHLY; CDR2 reads FYNNEI. The CDR3 extends over 12 amino acids. The V and J ends lost 10 bases and 4 bases respectively, with 10 bases between them. CDR3 DNA: TGTGCCATACGAGGGGTTAATGAAAAACTGTTTTTT. It is translated as CAIRGVNEKLFF.

This clone was observed a few times. The J gene is TRBJ1-5, the V gene TRBV29-1; 7 bases match TRBD1. The CDR3 is made up of 13 amino acids. The V gene end was trimmed by 7 bases and the J gene end by 4 bases; junction bases not matched to a gene: 7. Germline V gives CDR1 SQVTM, CDR2 ANQGSEA. This CDR3 is CSAAGQDNQPQHF. CDR3 DNA: TGCAGCGCCGCAGGACAGGATAATCAGCCCCAGCATTTT.

This clone was recorded a few times. CDR3 bases: TGTGCCTGGAGTGCGGGCGAAGAGACCCAGTACTTC. It specifies CAWSAGEETQYF. This sequence joins TRBV30 and TRBJ2-5; D remains unclear. The CDR3 has 12 residues. With 1 base removed from V and 3 bases from J, the gap between germline ends came to 6 bases. Germline assignment: CDR1 GTSNPN and CDR2 SVGIG (reference sequence).

This clone was seen more than once but under ten times. The rearrangement links TRBV13 to TRBJ1-2; 7 bases align to TRBD1. CDR1 and CDR2 from the germline V gene are PRHDT and FYEKMQ (reference sequence). Unmatched junction bases numbered 17, after V lost 4 bases and J lost 6 bases. The CDR3 consists of 17 residues. The CDR3 DNA is TGTGCCAGCAGCTCAAGACTTGACTGGACAGGAGAAAATGGCTACACCTTC. Amino acids: CASSSRLDWTGENGYTF.

The gene calls are TRBV25-1 and TRBJ1-4, with D uncertain. CDR3 length: 15 residues. The ends were cut back, 7 bases at V and 6 bases at J, with 18 bases in the middle. Germline CDR1 reads MGHDK; CDR2 reads SYGVNS. The CDR3 loop is CASTHPTFGDEKLFF. DNA for the CDR3: TGTGCCAGCACTCATCCGACGTTCGGGGATGAAAAACTGTTTTTT.

The V call is TRBV5-1, the J call TRBJ1-2, with D perhaps TRBD1 (5 bases). The germline V gene encodes CDR1 SGHRS and CDR2 YFSETQ. Trimming left V 0 bases short and J 4 bases short, with 13 bases between. The CDR3 contains 15 residues. CDR3: CASSLAEGRGYGYTF. For the CDR3, the DNA is TGCGCCAGCAGCTTGGCCGAGGGGCGAGGCTATGGCTACACCTTC.

Remarks on this clone: Being one base from a much bigger clone, this may be a read error. The V gene is TRBV11-2, the J gene TRBJ2-1, with D uncertain. Trimming pared 5 bases from V and 4 bases from J, leaving 3 bases between. The CDR3 runs to 11 residues. Germline V gives CDR1 SGHAT, CDR2 FQNNGV. The CDR3 DNA reads TGTGCCAGCAGCGTTTACAATGAGCAGTTCTTC. It encodes CASSVYNEQFF.

Many counts were recorded for this clone. The chain carries TRBV29-1 and TRBJ2-5, with no clear D. The germline V gene encodes CDR1 SQVTM and CDR2 ANQGSEA. The CDR3 loop spans 12 amino acids. V was trimmed by 4 bases and J by 5 bases, leaving 11 bases between them. In nucleotides, the CDR3 is TGCAGCGTTGCTACGTTGATGGAGACCCAGTACTTC. This translates into CSVATLMETQYF. The variable domain in full, with the rest retrieved from reference TRBV29-1 and TRBJ2-5, is SAVISQKPSRDICQRGTSLTIQCQVDSQVTMMFWYRQQPGQSLTLIATANQGSEATYESGFVIDKFPISRPNLTFSTLTVSNMSPEDSSIYLCSVATLMETQYFGPGTRLLVL.

V is TRBV10-3 and J is TRBJ1-6, with 10 bases aligning to TRBD1. This CDR3 comprises 14 residues. From germline, CDR1 is ENHRY and CDR2 SYGVKD. J gave up 9 bases and V 5 bases, and 4 bases lay outside the gene matches. The CDR3 protein is CAISRQGAGSPLHF. The DNA of the CDR3 is TGTGCCATCAGTCGACAGGGGGCTGGTTCACCCCTCCACTTT.

This chain uses TRBV7-8 with TRBJ1-2, with 7 bases that match TRBD1. CDR1 and CDR2 from the germline V gene are SGHVS and FQNEAQ. With V trimmed by 4 bases and J by 4 bases, 6 bases remained unmatched. The CDR3 is 14 residues long. CDR3: CASSSRQGTYGYTF. In DNA form, the CDR3 reads TGTGCCAGCAGCTCCCGACAGGGTACCTATGGCTACACCTTC. The full variable domain, its missing parts supplied by reference TRBV7-8 and TRBJ1-2, is GAGVSQSPRYKVAKRGQDVALRCDPISGHVSLFWYQQALGQGPEFLTYFQNEAQLDKSGLPSDRFFAERPEGSVSTLKIQRTQQEDSAVYLCASSSRQGTYGYTFGSGTRLTVV.

There are a few counts of this clone. The rearrangement uses TRBV29-1 and TRBJ2-3; tentative D call: TRBD1 (6 bases). Germline CDR1 and CDR2: SQVTM and ANQGSEA. V shed 6 bases and J shed 0 bases, with 10 bases lying between them. There are 13 residues in the CDR3. CDR3 nucleotides: TGCAGCGTCGGACAGTATAGCACAGATACGCAGTATTTT. Protein product: CSVGQYSTDTQYF.

This clone was seen a handful of times. The chain combines TRBV28 with TRBJ1-5; 7 bases map to TRBD1. This CDR3 comprises 16 residues. V lost 1 base to trimming and J lost 6 bases; unmatched junction nucleotides: 9. Germline CDR1 MDHEN, CDR2 SYDVKM. CDR3 residues: CASSLSIGRQGQPQHF. The CDR3 DNA sequence: TGTGCCAGCAGTTTATCTATAGGCCGACAGGGTCAGCCCCAGCATTTT.

This clone was counted a few times. The chain employs TRBV11-3 and TRBJ2-1; D ambiguous. V lost 3 bases, J lost 0 bases, and 3 bases lay in between. Germline CDR1 is SGHNT and CDR2 is YENEEA. The CDR3 length is 13 residues. The CDR3 reads CASSLDSYNEQFF. CDR3 nucleotides: TGTGCCAGCAGCTTGGACTCCTACAATGAGCAGTTCTTC. The entire variable domain, with the rest obtained from reference TRBV11-3 and TRBJ2-1, is as follows: EAGVVQSPRYKIIEKKQPVAFWCNPISGHNTLYWYLQNLGQGPELLIRYENEEAVDDSQLPKDRFSAERLKGVDSTLKIQPAELGDSAVYLCASSLDSYNEQFFGPGTRLTVL.

This clone has just a few counts. This chain uses TRBV18 with TRBJ2-7; tentatively, D is TRBD1 (5 bases). Germline V gene lookup returns CDR1 KGHSH and CDR2 LQKENI. The V end lost 1 base, the J end lost 3 bases, and 13 bases lay between the germline ends. The CDR3 has 15 amino acids. The CDR3 loop is CASSPRQGQHYEQYF. CDR3 sequence (DNA): TGTGCCAGCTCACCACGGCAGGGCCAGCACTACGAGCAGTACTTC.